Shown below are 22 T cell receptor beta chains from a single sample sequenced in a study of STAT3 mutations in large granular lymphocyte leukemia. Findings and limits, study-wide: At least one immunodominant TCR beta clonotype appeared in every T-cell large granular lymphocyte leukemia patient.

Antigens for these TCRs are unknown. Assay: immunoSEQ multiplex PCR; the TCRdb copy retains only in-frame clones and omits some. The sample has around 15,000 clones, 80% to 95% seen once. The specimen sequenced was peripheral blood mononuclear cells. The receptor source for this set is a woman aged 50 to 60 with T-cell large granular lymphocyte leukemia. Some clones in this sample may be carry-over from other donors' samples.

This clone was detected a few times. The CDR3 DNA is TGTGCCAGCTCACCCCAGGACACTTGGGGCTACACCTTC. Residues: CASSPQDTWGYTF. The V call is TRBV18, the J call TRBJ1-2, with D possibly being TRBD1 (5 bases). This CDR3 has 13 amino acids. CDR1 KGHSH and CDR2 LQKENI come from the germline V gene. Trimming cost V 3 bases and J 8 bases, with 13 bases left between them.

This chain connects TRBV10-3 to TRBJ2-1; perhaps TRBD2 as D (7 bases). V lost 6 bases to trimming and J lost 5 bases, with 20 bases between them. This CDR3 is built from 16 residues. Germline CDR1 and CDR2: ENHRY and SYGVKD. DNA for the CDR3: TGTGCCATCAGGGGAGGGGGGACGGTATACAACAATGAGCAGTTCTTC. Its protein is CAIRGGGTVYNNEQFF.

The chain joins TRBV7-9 to TRBJ2-5; unclear D gene. The germline V gene encodes CDR1 SEHNR and CDR2 FQNEAQ (reference sequence). The CDR3 runs 12 residues. The V end lost 5 bases, the J end lost 5 bases, and 9 bases lay between the germline ends. The CDR3 sequence: CASSHSVETQYF. For the CDR3, the DNA is TGTGCCAGCAGCCACTCCGTTGAGACCCAGTACTTC.

The rearrangement uses TRBV5-1 and TRBJ2-3; 10 bases match TRBD2. Unmatched junction bases numbered 8, after V lost 3 bases and J lost 4 bases. The CDR3 is 16 amino acids. CDR1 and CDR2 from the germline V gene are SGHRS and YFSETQ. Written as DNA, the CDR3 is TGCGCCAGCAGCTATCTAGCGGGAGCCCTTTCAGATACGCAGTATTTT. Translating it yields CASSYLAGALSDTQYF.

The CDR3 loop is CASSIAGSASSYEQYF. In DNA, the CDR3 is TGTGCCAGTAGTATAGCGGGCAGCGCGAGCTCCTACGAGCAGTACTTC. The V gene is TRBV19, the J gene TRBJ2-7; no clear D. Germline-derived CDR1 and CDR2 are LNHDA and SQIVND (reference sequence). The CDR3 extends over 16 amino acids. V shed 1 base and J shed 0 bases, with 13 bases lying between them.

The CDR3 region has the DNA TGTGCCAGCACCTTGAGGGATGGTAGCTCCTACGAGCAGTACTTC. It translates to CASTLRDGSSYEQYF. This chain links TRBV2 with TRBJ2-7, with a tentative D call TRBD2 (5 bases). This CDR3 has 15 residues. Trimming took off 7 bases at V and 0 bases at J, with 16 bases between the two ends. CDR1 is SNHLY and CDR2 is FYNNEI in the germline V gene.

J is TRBJ1-4 and V is TRBV7-9; 10 bases fit TRBD1. The V segment lost 1 base and the J segment 8 bases; nucleotides outside the gene matches: 4. Germline CDR1 is SEHNR and CDR2 is FQNEAQ (reference sequence). CDR3 length equals 15 residues. As DNA, the CDR3 is TGTGCCAGCAGCTTAGGGACAGGGGGTTACGAAAAACTGTTTTTT. Translated: CASSLGTGGYEKLFF. Looking up the rest from reference TRBV7-9 and TRBJ1-4 gives the full variable domain: DTGVSQNPRHKITKRGQNVTFRCDPISEHNRLYWYRQTLGQGPEFLTYFQNEAQLEKSRLLSDRFSAERPKGSFSTLEIQRTEQGDSAMYLCASSLGTGGYEKLFFGSGTQLSVL.

The chain combines TRBV14 with TRBJ2-7; 9 bases align to TRBD1. Trimming cost V 4 bases and J 2 bases; bases outside gene matches: 6. Germline V CDR1 and CDR2: SGHDN, FVKESK. The CDR3 totals 15 residues. The DNA for the CDR3 is TGTGCCAGCAGCCGACAGGGGGGGCCCACCTACGAGCAGTACTTC. Residues: CASSRQGGPTYEQYF.

The DNA for the CDR3 is TGTGCCAGCAGCTTGGGGCAGGGGTTTTCTGAAGCTTTCTTT. This sequence encodes CASSLGQGFSEAFF. The rearrangement links TRBV5-5 to TRBJ1-1, with a tentative D call TRBD1 (6 bases). Germline CDR1 is SGHKS and CDR2 is YYEKEE (reference sequence). V was shortened by 0 bases and J by 6 bases, with 12 bases between the two germline ends. CDR3 size: 14 residues.

This rearrangement joins TRBV29-1 to TRBJ2-2; 8 bases match TRBD1. Germline-derived CDR1 and CDR2 are SQVTM and ANQGSEA. This CDR3 is built from 15 residues. Trimming took 6 bases from V and 5 from J; bases not matched to a gene: 11. The CDR3 loop reads CSVKLPGQETGELFF. CDR3 in DNA: TGCAGCGTAAAGCTCCCGGGACAGGAGACCGGGGAGCTGTTTTTT.

CDR3 DNA: TGTGCCAGCTCACCAAGCCAGGGGTGGAATGAGCAGTTCTTC. Translation: CASSPSQGWNEQFF. This chain connects TRBV18 to TRBJ2-1; tentative D call: TRBD1 (6 bases). V lost 2 bases and J 7 bases, leaving 12 bases between the germline ends. CDR1 and CDR2 from the germline V gene are KGHSH and LQKENI. CDR3 length: 14 residues. Full variable domain (missing parts from reference TRBV18 and TRBJ2-1): NAGVMQNPRHLVRRRGQEARLRCSPMKGHSHVYWYRQLPEEGLKFMVYLQKENIIDESGMPKERFSAEFPKEGPSILRIQQVVRGDSAAYFCASSPSQGWNEQFFGPGTRLTVL.

The J gene is TRBJ2-3, the V gene TRBV18; TRBD2 matches 8 bases. V lost 5 bases to trimming and J lost 2 bases; unmatched junction nucleotides: 6. CDR3 length: 15 amino acids. Germline assignment: CDR1 KGHSH and CDR2 LQKENI. The CDR3 loop is CASSTGLAPTDTQYF. CDR3 bases: TGTGCCAGCTCAACCGGACTAGCTCCCACAGATACGCAGTATTTT.

The V call is TRBV30, the J call TRBJ2-7; TRBD1 agrees at 9 bases. CDR3 length equals 11 residues. Trimming at V came to 3 bases and at J to 13 bases, leaving 7 bases not matched to a gene. Germline values: CDR1 GTSNPN, CDR2 SVGIG (reference sequence). The CDR3 here is CAWRSGTGSYF. CDR3 bases: TGTGCCTGGAGGTCCGGGACAGGGAGTTACTTC.

This clone was recorded once. Written as DNA, the CDR3 is TGTGCCAGCTCACCGCCGCCCGGAAACATTCAGTACTTC. Translating it yields CASSPPPGNIQYF. J is TRBJ2-4 and V is TRBV18; D ambiguous. The CDR3 runs 13 residues. CDR1 is KGHSH and CDR2 is LQKENI in the germline V gene. Trimming left V 3 bases short and J 6 bases short, with 9 bases between.

This clone showed up just once. The rearrangement joins TRBV5-4 to TRBJ2-3, with TRBD2 matching 7 bases. V was clipped by 0 bases and J by 6 bases; unmatched bases: 7. CDR3 size: 15 residues. Germline-derived CDR1 and CDR2 are SGHNT and YYREEE (reference sequence). The CDR3 reads CASSLEAGVSDTQYF. The CDR3 bases are TGTGCCAGCAGCTTGGAGGCGGGAGTTAGTGATACGCAGTATTTT.

The chain joins TRBV27 to TRBJ1-1, with D unresolved. In germline, CDR1 is MNHEY, CDR2 SMNVEV (reference sequence). Trimming cost V 8 bases and J 1 base, with 11 bases left between them. CDR3 size: 13 residues. The DNA for the CDR3 is TGTGCCAGCGGCGCCTACAGGAACACTGAAGCTTTCTTT. This codes for CASGAYRNTEAFF.

The chain is built from TRBV7-9 and TRBJ2-2; D remains ambiguous. Germline lookup yields CDR1 SEHNR and CDR2 FQNEAQ (reference sequence). V lost 9 bases to trimming and J lost 6 bases, with 8 bases between them. CDR3 length: 11 residues. The CDR3 nucleotides read TGTGCCAGGTTTAAAGCCGGGGAGCTGTTTTTT. This codes for CARFKAGELFF.

V is TRBV18 and J is TRBJ2-7, with TRBD2 identical over 8 bases. Germline CDR1 and CDR2: KGHSH and LQKENI. The CDR3 runs 18 residues. The ends lost 4 bases at V and 0 bases at J; junction bases unmatched: 14. Written as DNA, the CDR3 is TGTGCCAGCTCACTTCGGCCCCCGAGCGGGAGCGCCTCCTACGAGCAGTACTTC. Translating gives CASSLRPPSGSASYEQYF.

This chain joins TRBV11-1 and TRBJ2-5; 7 positions agree with TRBD1. The CDR3 has 14 amino acids. V was pared by 1 base and J by 4 bases, with 3 bases of the junction left unmatched. Germline CDR1 SGHAT, CDR2 FQDESV (reference sequence). The CDR3 region has the DNA TGTGCCAGCAGCTTAGAAAGGGGGCGAGAGACCCAGTACTTC. Translation gives CASSLERGRETQYF.

The CDR3 DNA sequence: TGTGCCAGCAGCCGACTCCGGGACGGGCTTCGGGCTTTCTTT. It encodes CASSRLRDGLRAFF. The chain links TRBV7-9 to TRBJ1-1, with D perhaps TRBD1 (5 bases). CDR1 is SEHNR and CDR2 is FQNEAQ in the germline V gene (reference sequence). The CDR3 covers 14 residues. Trimming removed 5 bases at V and 11 bases at J, with 21 bases between.

This chain connects TRBV25-1 to TRBJ1-2; D possibly corresponds to TRBD1 (6 bases). CDR1 and CDR2 (germline): MGHDK, SYGVNS. Trimming took 5 bases from V and 8 from J, leaving 18 bases between them. This CDR3 has 14 residues. The CDR3, as DNA: TGTGCCAGCAGTTGGGGGGGCAGGTCTCTGGGCTACACCTTC. Translated, it gives CASSWGGRSLGYTF.

The V and J genes are TRBV19 and TRBJ2-5; D is possibly TRBD2 (5 bases). V was pared by 5 bases and J by 13 bases, with 20 bases between. This CDR3 has 13 amino acids. CDR1 and CDR2 (germline): LNHDA, SQIVND (reference sequence). As DNA, the CDR3 is TGTGCCAGTAGTTCTCAGGAGGATAGTCTTCCGTACTTC. This encodes CASSSQEDSLPYF.